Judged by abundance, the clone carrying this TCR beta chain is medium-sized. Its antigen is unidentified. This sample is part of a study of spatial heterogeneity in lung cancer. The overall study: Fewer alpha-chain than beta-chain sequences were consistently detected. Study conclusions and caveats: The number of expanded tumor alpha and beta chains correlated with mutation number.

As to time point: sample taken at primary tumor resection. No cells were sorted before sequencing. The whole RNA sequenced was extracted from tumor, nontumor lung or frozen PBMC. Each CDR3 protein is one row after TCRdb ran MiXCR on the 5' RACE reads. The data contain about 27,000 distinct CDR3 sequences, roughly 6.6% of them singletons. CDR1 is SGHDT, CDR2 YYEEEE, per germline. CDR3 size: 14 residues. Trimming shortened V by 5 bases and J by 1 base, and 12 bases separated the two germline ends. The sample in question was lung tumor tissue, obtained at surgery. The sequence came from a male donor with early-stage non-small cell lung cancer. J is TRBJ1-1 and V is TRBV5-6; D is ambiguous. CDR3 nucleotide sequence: TGTGCCAGCAGTCGTATTGGTCGGAACACTGAAGCTTTCTTT. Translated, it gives CASSRIGRNTEAFF.